This T cell receptor (beta chain) was identified during a study of control samples from healthy donors and cancer patients. Repertoires were generated with immunoSEQ multiplex PCR, while TCRdb's copy carries only in-frame clones and drops some. The sample has 60,000 or so clones; approximately 95% are singletons. What was sequenced was blood. This sequence was found in a woman younger than 30 in good health.

CDR3 sequence: CASSPQGLPQETQYF. CDR3 nucleotides: TGCGCCAGCAGCCCACAGGGGCTTCCACAAGAGACCCAGTACTTC. This rearrangement joins TRBV5-1 to TRBJ2-5, with 7 bases identical to TRBD1. CDR3 length: 15 amino acids. V trimming: 4 bases; J trimming: 2 bases; junction bases outside the gene matches: 8. Germline V gene data show CDR1 as SGHRS and CDR2 as YFSETQ.